This T cell receptor (beta chain) emerged from a study of CD4 and CD8 cells across lung adenocarcinoma regions (dated by TCRdb to 2017 to 2018). Background for the entire study: The study compared tumor centers with tumor margins to examine intratumor heterogeneity of the T cell receptor repertoire.

The library was obtained by PCR. These reads were obtained on a HiSeq X Ten. The public reads were quality trimmed at Q25 with fastp and then assembled into clones with MiXCR by TCRdb, keeping productive beta chains. Each record represents a unique CDR3 protein, reported with the most common genes and DNA among its rows. This sample has 21,000 or so distinct CDR3 sequences in its table, and about 50% of those were observed once. The ten largest clones take up under 35% of the sample. Turning to this clonotype: The antigen it binds to is not known. Per-base quality was not reported, and no clone a single base away is much larger than it.

According to the germline V gene, CDR1 reads MNHEY and CDR2 reads SVGAGI. Measured from the cysteine to the phenylalanine, the CDR3 is 15 residues long. The DNA shown is the 45-base CDR3, in frame from base 1. The donors were patients who had localized lung adenocarcinoma, which is a subtype of non-small cell lung cancer. The centers of localized lung adenocarcinomas were where the samples came from. For TCR repertoire analysis, CD8+ T cells taken from tumor tissue were profiled apart from CD4+ T cells. The receptor comes from a female donor with lung adenocarcinoma. The CD4 and CD8 labels of this study may be unreliable. The rearranged segments are TRBV6-5 and TRBJ2-5, and TRBD2 matches 8 of the central bases. The J call may be in error: the DNA end matches TRBJ2-1 better. The sequencing input was CD8+ T cells from the center of a lung tumor. Sample cell subset or site, as interpreted from the label and publication: tumor center region. The CDR3 reads CASSYGRGAGNEQFF. The DNA sequence reads TGTGCCAGCAGTTACGGGCGGGGGGCGGGGAATGAGCAGTTCTTC.